The present entry profiles one T cell receptor beta chain with its context. The target antigen is unknown. Profiling relied on immunoSEQ multiplex PCR, and the TCRdb table lists in-frame clones only, not all of them. The profile shows roughly 140,000 clones, over 75% of them singletons. The data were obtained in a study of T cell responses to AZD1222 COVID-19 vaccine. The overall study: Second-dose intervals near 4 or 12 weeks were combined. Points from the study as a whole: There were vaccine-associated CD4 TCRs across spike, dominant at 160-218 and 743-854. The donor group comprised mostly white British people and more females; the analysis possibly underestimated clonal diversity.

V gave up 9 bases and J gave up 1 base; unmatched junction bases: 12. The germline V gene encodes CDR1 LNHDA and CDR2 SQIVND (reference sequence). The CDR3 runs 16 residues. The chain joins TRBV19 to TRBJ2-3; 8 positions agree with TRBD2. The sample in question was peripheral blood, obtained on day 0 of AZD1222 vaccination. The clonotype originates from an adult in good health. CDR3 region: CASSPGLGWGTDTQYF. CDR3 coding DNA: TGTGCCAGCTCTCCGGGACTAGGCTGGGGCACAGATACGCAGTATTTT.